The next 17 T cell receptor beta chains were all read from a single sample in a study of shared clonotypes between healthy human individuals (dated by TCRdb to about 2020). Receptor amplification or capture employed the immunoSEQ multiplex PCR assay. What TCRdb holds here is the immuneACCESS table cut down to in-frame rearrangements. Part of the clones is not present; checked against another copy, under half of the missing clones reflect an unresolved V gene, and the others are unexplained. This sample is represented by roughly 2.6 million clones; approximately 94% of them were singletons. The ten largest account for over 0.12% of the sample. The sequenced sample was naive CD4+ T cells sorted from blood. What the cell subset or site label conveys for this sample: CD45RA+ positively selected. Receptors originate from a man younger than 30 in good health.

The V call is TRBV28, the J call TRBJ1-1; TRBD1 agrees at 7 bases. V lost 2 bases to trimming and J lost 1 base; unmatched junction nucleotides: 4. Looked up from germline, CDR1 is MDHEN and CDR2 is SYDVKM. CDR3 size: 15 residues. CDR3 sequence (DNA): TGTGCCAGCAGTTTAGCCAGGGGGGGGAACACTGAAGCTTTCTTT. Translation: CASSLARGGNTEAFF. Together with reference TRBV28 and TRBJ1-1, the CDR3 gives the full variable domain: DVKVTQSSRYLVKRTGEKVFLECVQDMDHENMFWYRQDPGLGLRLIYFSYDVKMKEKGDIPEGYSVSREKKERFSLILESASTNQTSMYLCASSLARGGNTEAFFGQGTRLTVV.

In nucleotides, the CDR3 is TGTGCCAGCAGCGTAGAAAACAGTCGTCCCTTGAACACTGAAGCTTTCTTT. It specifies CASSVENSRPLNTEAFF. V and J are TRBV9 and TRBJ1-1, with D unresolved. Per germline, CDR1 SGDLS and CDR2 YYNGEE. The V gene lost 0 bases and the J gene lost 0 bases, with 15 bases spanning the gap. The CDR3 has 17 amino acids.

The sample holds a few counts of this clone. The chain uses TRBV7-9 and TRBJ1-2; 10 bases align to TRBD1. CDR1 and CDR2 from the germline V gene are SEHNR and FQNEAQ (reference sequence). CDR3 length equals 15 residues. The V gene end was trimmed by 0 bases and the J gene end by 3 bases; junction bases not matched to a gene: 1. The CDR3 sequence is CASSLAGTGDYGYTF. The CDR3, as DNA: TGTGCCAGCAGCTTAGCGGGGACAGGGGACTATGGCTACACCTTC.

The CDR3 sequence is CASSLATGPLAGGSYEQYF. The DNA of the CDR3 is TGTGCCAGCAGCTTAGCAACAGGGCCACTAGCGGGAGGGTCATACGAGCAGTACTTC. The chain couples TRBV7-6 to TRBJ2-7; 13 bases map to TRBD2. The length of the CDR3 is 19 residues. J gave up 4 bases and V 0 bases, and 12 bases lay outside the gene matches. Germline V lookup: CDR1 SGHVS, CDR2 FNYEAQ.

The rearrangement uses TRBV9 and TRBJ2-7; TRBD2 aligns across 16 bases. V gave up 1 base and J gave up 7 bases; unmatched junction bases: 8. CDR3 length: 17 residues. Per germline, CDR1 SGDLS and CDR2 YYNGEE. Here the CDR3 reads CASSVTGTSGRAEEQYF. The CDR3 nucleotides are TGTGCCAGCAGCGTAACCGGGACTAGCGGGAGGGCCGAGGAGCAGTACTTC.

The V and J genes are TRBV5-1 and TRBJ2-5; TRBD2 matches at 15 bases. Germline lookup yields CDR1 SGHRS and CDR2 YFSETQ. V lost 4 bases and J lost 5; bases outside the gene matches: 6. This CDR3 region has 16 residues. This CDR3 is CASSIRTSGRGETQYF. CDR3 coding DNA: TGCGCCAGCAGCATTAGGACTAGCGGGAGGGGTGAGACCCAGTACTTC.

The CDR3 protein is CASSESPGPGQINNEQFF. CDR3 nucleotide sequence: TGTGCCAGCAGCGAATCCCCGGGGCCGGGACAGATTAACAATGAGCAGTTCTTC. This chain connects TRBV7-8 to TRBJ2-1; 7 nucleotides match TRBD1. V lost 5 bases to trimming and J lost 5 bases; unmatched junction nucleotides: 18. This CDR3 is 18 amino acids long. The germline gives CDR1 SGHVS, CDR2 FQNEAQ. Full variable domain (missing parts from reference TRBV7-8 and TRBJ2-1): GAGVSQSPRYKVAKRGQDVALRCDPISGHVSLFWYQQALGQGPEFLTYFQNEAQLDKSGLPSDRFFAERPEGSVSTLKIQRTQQEDSAVYLCASSESPGPGQINNEQFFGPGTRLTVL.

This clone was picked up one time. The chain has TRBV7-8 and TRBJ2-7; no clear D gene. This CDR3 region has 15 residues. Trimming took 0 bases from V and 2 from J, leaving 11 bases between them. Germline-derived CDR1 and CDR2 are SGHVS and FQNEAQ. CDR3 in DNA: TGTGCCAGCAGCTTAGCGGCACCTAATACCTACGAGCAGTACTTC. It translates to CASSLAAPNTYEQYF.

Regarding this clone: Different DNA sequences within this sample yield the same CDR3. The CDR3 sequence: CASSIGGLGEKLFF. The CDR3, as DNA: TGTGCCAGTAGTATAGGGGGGCTGGGTGAAAAACTGTTTTTT. The chain links TRBV19 to TRBJ1-4; a possible D gene is TRBD1 (6 bases). The length of the CDR3 is 14 residues. V lost 1 base and J 7 bases, leaving 10 bases between the germline ends. CDR1 is LNHDA, CDR2 SQIVND, per germline (reference sequence).

The chain carries TRBV7-2 and TRBJ1-4; D is perhaps TRBD1 (6 bases). Trimming removed 5 bases from V and 8 bases from J, with 27 bases in between. The CDR3 is 18 amino acids. Germline CDR1 SGHTA, CDR2 FQGNSA. CDR3 protein: CASSTRLYGGAGREKLFF. The CDR3 DNA follows: TGTGCCAGCAGCACCCGATTATATGGGGGGGCTGGTAGGGAAAAACTGTTTTTT.

This clone occurred once. The chain has TRBV5-6 and TRBJ1-2, with TRBD1 matching 7 bases. The CDR3 runs to 13 residues. Germline loops: CDR1 SGHDT, CDR2 YYEEEE. The trim removed 3 bases at V and 5 bases at J, leaving 4 bases unmatched. CDR3 nucleotide sequence: TGTGCCAGCAGCTGGCAGGGGGGGTATGGCTACACCTTC. Translation gives CASSWQGGYGYTF.

The rearrangement uses TRBV7-2 and TRBJ2-3; a possible D gene is TRBD2 (5 bases). The germline V gene has CDR1 SGHTA and CDR2 FQGNSA. The CDR3 consists of 14 residues. V lost 5 bases to trimming and J lost 5 bases, with 14 bases between them. The chain's CDR3 is CASSPPSRGDTQYF. As DNA, the CDR3 is TGTGCCAGCAGCCCACCATCCCGGGGAGATACGCAGTATTTT.

The CDR3 sequence: CASRHGVVEKLFF. The CDR3 DNA follows: TGTGCCAGCAGGCACGGCGTGGTTGAAAAACTGTTTTTT. The rearrangement joins TRBV6-1 to TRBJ1-4, with unresolved D. The germline V gene encodes CDR1 MNHNS and CDR2 SASEGT. V was pared by 6 bases and J by 7 bases, with 12 bases between. The CDR3 has 13 amino acids.

On this clone: Other DNA sequences in this specimen translate into the identical CDR3. This chain joins TRBV18 and TRBJ2-1; 9 nucleotides align to TRBD2. Germline CDR1 and CDR2: KGHSH and LQKENI. The length of the CDR3 is 16 residues. V lost 3 bases, J lost 1 base, and 4 bases stayed unmatched. CDR3 region: CASSPSTSGSYNEQFF. CDR3 nucleotide sequence: TGTGCCAGCTCACCCTCTACTAGCGGGTCCTACAATGAGCAGTTCTTC.

This clone has only one observation. The rearrangement links TRBV25-1 to TRBJ2-7; TRBD2 agrees at 12 bases. The CDR3 covers 15 residues. The V gene end was trimmed by 4 bases and the J gene end by 3 bases; junction bases not matched to a gene: 4. The germline V gene has CDR1 MGHDK and CDR2 SYGVNS. As DNA, the CDR3 is TGTGCCAGCAGTGGTCGGACTAGCGGGATCTACGAGCAGTACTTC. Residues: CASSGRTSGIYEQYF.

V is TRBV29-1 and J is TRBJ2-3; D unclear. Germline-derived CDR1 and CDR2 are SQVTM and ANQGSEA. This CDR3 contains 11 residues. V was clipped by 7 bases and J by 4 bases, with 9 bases between them. The CDR3 loop is CSAISADTQYF. In DNA form, the CDR3 reads TGCAGCGCTATCTCAGCAGATACGCAGTATTTT.

The chain couples TRBV19 to TRBJ1-5, with TRBD1 as a possible D gene (6 bases). The CDR3 consists of 15 residues. The V end was cut by 0 bases, the J end by 4 bases, with 10 bases between. Germline V gene lookup returns CDR1 LNHDA and CDR2 SQIVND (reference sequence). CDR3 residues: CASSIEGAGNQPQHF. In nucleotides, the CDR3 is TGTGCCAGTAGTATAGAGGGGGCAGGGAATCAGCCCCAGCATTTT.